This is a list of T cell receptor beta chains from one sample in a study of T cell responses to AZD1222 COVID-19 vaccine. Assay: immunoSEQ multiplex PCR; the TCRdb copy retains only in-frame clones and omits some. The repertoire holds 150,000 to 200,000 clones, with approximately 86% as singletons. The sample was peripheral blood, taken on day 0 of AZD1222 vaccination. The receptors here all came from an adult in good health. Both conserved end residues are part of each CDR3. The D gene is left open where the match is weak. Rows give clone size only sometimes, using once, few, many, or a class for an expanded clone.

TRBJ1-6,-,TRBV6-5,16,-,TGTGCCAGCAGTTACTCAAAAGTCAGTTTGAATTCACCCCTCCACTTT,CASSYSKVSLNSPLHF
TRBJ2-1,TRBD2,TRBV3-1/TRBV3-2,17,-,TGTGCCAGCAGCCGCCGGACTAGCGGGAGACGCTTCAATGAGCAGTTCTTC,CASSRRTSGRRFNEQFF
TRBJ1-1,-,TRBV19,12,once,TGTGCCAGTAGTATTGGGCTGTCTGAAGCTTTCTTT,CASSIGLSEAFF
TRBJ2-1,-,TRBV7-6,15,once,TGTGCCAGCAGCTTAGCGGGGGGTACCCGGGGTGAGCAGTTCTTC,CASSLAGGTRGEQFF
TRBJ2-5,-,TRBV15,13,-,TGTGCCACCAGCCGGGACATCCAAGAGACCCAGTACTTC,CATSRDIQETQYF
TRBJ2-4,TRBD2,TRBV28,18,-,TGTGCCAGCAGTTTACCCTGGGGACTAGCGGGGAAAAAAAACATTCAGTACTTC,CASSLPWGLAGKKNIQYF
TRBJ2-1,TRBD2,TRBV24-1,16,-,TGTGCCACCAGTGATTTGAGCCTAGCGGCAGAACGTGGCCAGTTCTTC,CATSDLSLAAERGQFF
TRBJ1-5,-,TRBV3-1/TRBV3-2,14,few,TGTGCCAGCAGCCAAGATGGGCGGTTGAAACCCCAGCATTTT,CASSQDGRLKPQHF
TRBJ2-2,TRBD1,TRBV27,16,-,TGTGCCAGCAGTTTCTCGGGACAGCCGAGCACCGGGGAGCTGTTTTTT,CASSFSGQPSTGELFF
TRBJ1-2,-,TRBV7-7,13,-,TGTGCCAGCAGTCCCTTGGACGGCTATGGCTACACCTTC,CASSPLDGYGYTF
TRBJ1-1,TRBD1,TRBV7-2,13,-,TGTGCCAGCAGTCACGACGGACAGGGTGAAGCTTTCTTT,CASSHDGQGEAFF
TRBJ1-1,-,TRBV5-1,14,-,TGCGCCAGCAGCTTGCCAGGGACATCCCTTGAAGCTTTCTTT,CASSLPGTSLEAFF
TRBJ1-1,-,TRBV5-1,14,-,TGCGCCAGCAGCTTGGAGGTGGGGGACACTGAAGCTTTCTTT,CASSLEVGDTEAFF
TRBJ2-1,-,TRBV24-1,16,-,TGTGCCACCAGTGATTTAGGACCCCTAGAGCTCAGTGAGCAGTTCTTC,CATSDLGPLELSEQFF
TRBJ2-7,-,TRBV9,16,-,TGTGCCAGCAGCGTAGATCGGTATTCTAGCTCCTACGAGCAGTACTTC,CASSVDRYSSSYEQYF
TRBJ2-1,TRBD2,TRBV11-2,16,-,TGTGCCAGCAGCCCTATGACTAGCGGGGGCTACAATGAGCAGTTCTTC,CASSPMTSGGYNEQFF
TRBJ2-1,TRBD2,TRBV19,16,-,TGTGCCAGTAGTCCCAAGGACGCGGGAGGGTACAATGAGCAGTTCTTC,CASSPKDAGGYNEQFF
TRBJ2-7,-,TRBV28,12,-,TGTGCCAGCAGTCTTTTGTCCTACGAGCAGTACTTC,CASSLLSYEQYF
TRBJ2-7,-,TRBV27,17,-,TGTGCCAGCAGTTTAAGCCACCTCCGAGGGAGAGCCCACGAGCAGTACTTC,CASSLSHLRGRAHEQYF
TRBJ2-4,TRBD2,TRBV18,20,-,TGTGCCAGCTCACCACCGAACCCGACTAGCGGGGGCCTAGCCAAAAACATTCAGTACTTC,CASSPPNPTSGGLAKNIQYF
TRBJ1-5,-,TRBV30,13,few,TGTGCCTGGAGGGCAGGGAGCAATCAGCCCCAGCATTTT,CAWRAGSNQPQHF
TRBJ1-1,-,TRBV18,16,-,TGTGCCAGCTCACCACCCGACCGGGGTGGGGGCACTGAAGCTTTCTTT,CASSPPDRGGGTEAFF
TRBJ2-1,TRBD2,TRBV7-9,15,once,TGTGCCAGCAGCTTAGGGGCGGGGGTAGACAATGAGCAGTTCTTC,CASSLGAGVDNEQFF
TRBJ1-6,TRBD1,TRBV5-1,14,once,TGCGCCAGCAGTCGGACAGGGGGCGAGTCACCCCTCCACTTT,CASSRTGGESPLHF
TRBJ2-2,-,TRBV9,15,-,TGTGCCAGCAGGGGCAGGGGCGTAAACACCGGGGAGCTGTTTTTT,CASRGRGVNTGELFF
TRBJ1-2,-,TRBV4-1,13,-,TGCGCCAGCAGCCAATGGTCCCAGTATGGCTACACCTTC,CASSQWSQYGYTF
TRBJ2-7,-,TRBV7-2,14,-,TGTGCCAGCCGTTCTTTTGGAGGCGCCTACGAGCAGTACTTC,CASRSFGGAYEQYF
TRBJ2-5,-,TRBV3-1/TRBV3-2,16,-,TGTGCCAGCAGACAAAGGAACACAAGGGTGGTAGAGACCCAGTACTTC,CASRQRNTRVVETQYF
TRBJ1-2,TRBD1,TRBV5-4,13,-,TGTGCCAGCAGCTTAGACAGGGGAAATGGCTACACCTTC,CASSLDRGNGYTF
TRBJ2-1,-,TRBV18,14,-,TGTGCCAGCCGCATATCACAGGGATACAATGAGCAGTTCTTC,CASRISQGYNEQFF
TRBJ1-5,-,TRBV6-2/TRBV6-3,14,once,TGTGCCAGCAGTTTGGTCTTAAGCAATCAGCCCCAGCATTTT,CASSLVLSNQPQHF
TRBJ2-2,-,TRBV5-1,14,-,TGCGCCAGCAGCTTTAATCCGGGGCTCGGGGAGCTGTTTTTT,CASSFNPGLGELFF
TRBJ2-7,TRBD1,TRBV30,18,-,TGTGCCTGGAGTGCTACGTCTTACCGGGACAGGTCTCCCTACGAGCAGTACTTC,CAWSATSYRDRSPYEQYF
TRBJ1-3,-,TRBV19,17,-,TGTGCCAGTAGGACTTTACAGGGCTATCGCTCTGGAAACACCATATATTTT,CASRTLQGYRSGNTIYF
TRBJ2-2,-,TRBV5-1,16,-,TGCGCCAGCAGCCCTCCCCCCCGGGGGGCACCCGGGGAGCTGTTTTTT,CASSPPPRGAPGELFF
TRBJ2-6,-,TRBV5-4,16,-,TGTGCCAGCAGCCCCTCCACTGCTCTGGGGGCCAACGTCCTGACTTTC,CASSPSTALGANVLTF
TRBJ2-1,-,TRBV7-2,11,-,TGTGCCAGCAGCTTTCTCAATGAGCAGTTCTTC,CASSFLNEQFF
TRBJ2-7,-,TRBV3-1/TRBV3-2,15,-,TGTGCCAGCAGCCCGGCCGGGACTCGATTGTACGAGCAGTACTTC,CASSPAGTRLYEQYF
TRBJ2-3,-,TRBV11-2,12,once,TGTGCCAGCCGGGAGACCACAGATACGCAGTATTTT,CASRETTDTQYF
TRBJ2-1,TRBD2,TRBV19,16,-,TGTGCCAGTAGTGTGGGAGGGGACCTAGCCTACAATGAGCAGTTCTTC,CASSVGGDLAYNEQFF
TRBJ2-4,-,TRBV5-1,12,-,TGCGCCAGCAGCTCGGATCAAAACATTCAGTACTTC,CASSSDQNIQYF
TRBJ2-7,TRBD2,TRBV11-2,15,-,TGTGCCAGCAGCGCGACAACTAGCGGGAATTACGAGCAGTACTTC,CASSATTSGNYEQYF
TRBJ1-2,-,TRBV5-1,15,-,TGCGCCAGCACCTTAGCGGGGGGGTCTAACTATGGCTACACCTTC,CASTLAGGSNYGYTF
TRBJ1-2,-,TRBV25-1,13,-,TGTGCCAGCAGTGAATTGGGGGCGCACGGCTACACCTTC,CASSELGAHGYTF
TRBJ1-1,TRBD1,TRBV19,12,-,TGTGCCAGTAGTGCGGGGGACAGTGAAGCTTTCTTT,CASSAGDSEAFF
TRBJ2-4,-,TRBV15,16,-,TGTGCCACCAGCAACATCCCGGGACTCTCGCCGAACATTCAGTACTTC,CATSNIPGLSPNIQYF
TRBJ2-7,TRBD1,TRBV15,16,-,TGTGCCACCAGCAGAGATCTGGGGGGACAGGGCGACGAGCAGTACTTC,CATSRDLGGQGDEQYF
TRBJ1-4,-,TRBV2,14,-,TGTGCCAGCAGTCTGAGGGCAACTAATGAAAAACTGTTTTTT,CASSLRATNEKLFF
TRBJ1-4,TRBD1,TRBV6-5,15,-,TGTGCCAGCAGTTACTCGGGACAGGGTTGGGAAAAACTGTTTTTT,CASSYSGQGWEKLFF
TRBJ1-2,TRBD1,TRBV5-4,15,-,TGTGCCAGCAGTCATATGACAGGGGAACTATTCGGCTACACCTTC,CASSHMTGELFGYTF
TRBJ2-7,-,TRBV28,16,once,TGTGCCAGCATTCCCGGGGGTGGCAGGGGGGTAGTCGAGCAGTACTTC,CASIPGGGRGVVEQYF
TRBJ2-2,-,TRBV30,12,-,TGTGCCTGGAGAGAGGACACCGGGGAGCTGTTTTTT,CAWREDTGELFF
TRBJ2-7,TRBD2,TRBV2,18,once,TGTGCCAGCAGTGAAGGGACTAGCGGGAAAAGGAGCTCCTACGAGCAGTACTTC,CASSEGTSGKRSSYEQYF
TRBJ1-1,-,TRBV30,15,-,TGTGCCTGGAGTGTACACGTAGGTGGGGCTGCTGAAGCTTTCTTT,CAWSVHVGGAAEAFF
TRBJ2-2,-,TRBV12-5,21,few,TGTGCTAGTGGTTTGGTACTCGAGGGGGGAGTGATGCTGTCGAACACCGGGGAGCTGTTTTTT,CASGLVLEGGVMLSNTGELFF